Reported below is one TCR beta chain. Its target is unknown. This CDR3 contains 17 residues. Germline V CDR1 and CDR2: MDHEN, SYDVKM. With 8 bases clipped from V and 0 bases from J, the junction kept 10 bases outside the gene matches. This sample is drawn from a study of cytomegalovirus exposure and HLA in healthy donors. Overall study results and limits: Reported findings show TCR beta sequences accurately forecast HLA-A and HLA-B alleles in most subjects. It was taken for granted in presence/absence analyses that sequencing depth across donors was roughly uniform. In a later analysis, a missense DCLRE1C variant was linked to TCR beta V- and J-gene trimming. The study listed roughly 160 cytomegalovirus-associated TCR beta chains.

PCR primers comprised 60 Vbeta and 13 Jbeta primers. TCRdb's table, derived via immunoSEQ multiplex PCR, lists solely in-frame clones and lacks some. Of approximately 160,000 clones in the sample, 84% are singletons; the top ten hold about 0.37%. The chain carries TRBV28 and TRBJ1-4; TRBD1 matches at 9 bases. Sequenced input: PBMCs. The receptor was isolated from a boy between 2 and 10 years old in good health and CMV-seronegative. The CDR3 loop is CASSPPGQGATNEKLFF. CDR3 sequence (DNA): TGTGCCAGCTCGCCGCCGGGACAGGGTGCAACTAATGAAAAACTGTTTTTT.